This T cell receptor (beta chain) was documented in a study of graft-versus-host responses after intestinal transplantation. As for the study in general: Every recipient underwent anti-thymocyte globulin induction, then tacrolimus and steroids for 2 to 3 years. General observations from the study: Recipient-marrow GvH clones were detected, some having first appeared in ileum or blood. There was an association between peak levels of circulating GvH clones and early post-transplant HvG declines.

In regard to this clone: The antigen is not known. Germline and junction disagree at one end, which may indicate a read error.

The repertoire was sequenced with immunoSEQ multiplex PCR; TCRdb's copy has only in-frame clones and lacks some. The sample lists 86,000 or so clones, about 89% occurring once. The CDR3 has 13 amino acids. Germline V gives CDR1 MNHEY, CDR2 SMNVEV (reference sequence). Sequencing used unstimulated CD8+ T cells sorted from spleen or lymph node cells, obtained before intestinal transplant. This sequence was found in a human donor who received an intestinal transplant. The chain carries TRBV27 and TRBJ2-3; 7 nucleotides agree with TRBD1. CDR3 bases: TGTGCCAGCAGTGACAGGGCCGCAGATACGCAGTGTTTT. It encodes CASSDRAADTQCF.